The 21 T cell receptor beta chains listed next were all sequenced from one sample in a study of cytomegalovirus exposure and HLA in healthy donors. The PCR had 60 Vbeta and 13 Jbeta primers. The data were produced by immunoSEQ multiplex PCR, yet TCRdb's version contains in-frame clones alone and is incomplete. This sample carries 150,000 to 200,000 clones, more than 75% of them seen once, and the ten largest clones take 1.5% to 2%. Sequencing input: PBMCs. These TCRs come from a woman between 18 and 30 years old in good health and CMV-seronegative.

In regard to this clone: A read error may account for a junction end that differs from germline. The chain employs TRBV4-2 and TRBJ2-2, with a weak D call TRBD2 (6 bases). The CDR3 totals 14 residues. Germline CDR1 reads LGHNA; CDR2 reads YNFKEQ. This CDR3 reads CASSQDGGTGELSF. CDR3 coding DNA: TGTGCCAGCAGCCAAGATGGGGGGACCGGGGAGCTGTCTTTT.

This clone is a singleton in its sample. The V call is TRBV7-6, the J call TRBJ2-3, with D perhaps TRBD1 (5 bases). The CDR3 runs 16 residues. With 7 bases removed from V and 1 base from J, the gap between germline ends came to 18 bases. In germline, CDR1 is SGHVS, CDR2 FNYEAQ. CDR3 amino acids: CASTPGEGVGTDTQYF. The CDR3 DNA reads as TGTGCCAGCACCCCCGGAGAAGGGGTCGGCACAGATACGCAGTATTTT.

The chain carries TRBV27 and TRBJ1-6; 9 nucleotides align to TRBD1. Germline-derived CDR1 and CDR2 are MNHEY and SMNVEV (reference sequence). Trimming cost V 5 bases and J 0 bases; bases outside gene matches: 8. This CDR3 is 18 amino acids long. The chain's CDR3 is CASSTTGGPSSYNSPLHF. The CDR3 DNA is TGTGCCAGCAGTACAACAGGGGGCCCCAGCTCCTATAATTCACCCCTCCACTTT.

This chain connects TRBV16 to TRBJ1-5; 8 nucleotides line up with TRBD1. The CDR3 spans 19 residues. The germline V gene has CDR1 KGHSY and CDR2 FQNENV. V was clipped by 2 bases and J by 6 bases; unmatched bases: 18. The CDR3: CASSQGEWTGLGLGQPQHF. CDR3 nucleotide sequence: TGTGCCAGCAGCCAAGGGGAATGGACAGGGTTGGGTCTCGGTCAGCCCCAGCATTTT. Full variable domain (missing parts from reference TRBV16 and TRBJ1-5): GEEVAQTPKHLVRGEGQKAKLYCAPIKGHSYVFWYQQVLKNEFKFLISFQNENVFDETGMPKERFSAKCLPNSPCSLEIQATKLEDSAVYFCASSQGEWTGLGLGQPQHFGDGTRLSIL.

The genes are TRBV28 and TRBJ1-2; 10 positions agree with TRBD1. Germline V gene lookup returns CDR1 MDHEN and CDR2 SYDVKM. After removal of 5 bases from V and 9 bases from J, the junction contained 6 bases not matched to a gene. There are 13 residues in the CDR3. The CDR3 DNA reads TGTGCCAGCAGTGACGGACAGGGGGTCAGCTACACCTTC. This translates into CASSDGQGVSYTF.

The chain recombines TRBV6-1 with TRBJ1-3, with D tentatively TRBD1 (5 bases). From germline, CDR1 is MNHNS and CDR2 SASEGT. This CDR3 comprises 13 residues. Trimming removed 7 bases from V and 3 bases from J, with 10 bases in between. The CDR3 DNA reads TGTGCCAGCAACAGACAGCTTGGAAACACCATATATTTT. Encoded protein: CASNRQLGNTIYF.

This chain links TRBV5-1 with TRBJ2-3; D is uncertain. The germline V gene has CDR1 SGHRS and CDR2 YFSETQ. The CDR3 is made up of 15 amino acids. V was clipped by 1 base and J by 0 bases, with 9 bases between them. CDR3 region: CASSLWAESTDTQYF. CDR3 nucleotide sequence: TGCGCCAGCAGCTTGTGGGCAGAGAGCACAGATACGCAGTATTTT.

The chain is built from TRBV5-1 and TRBJ2-5; D is possibly TRBD1 (6 bases). Trimming shortened V by 9 bases and J by 10 bases, and 16 bases separated the two germline ends. The germline gives CDR1 SGHRS, CDR2 YFSETQ. CDR3 size: 11 residues. CDR3 residues: CATQGKKRQYF. The CDR3 nucleotides read TGCGCCACCCAGGGGAAGAAGCGCCAGTACTTC.

V is TRBV15 and J is TRBJ1-4; 8 nucleotides match TRBD1. Germline-derived CDR1 and CDR2 are LNHNV and YYDKDF (reference sequence). V lost 3 bases and J lost 6; bases outside the gene matches: 3. The CDR3 has 14 amino acids. The CDR3, as DNA: TGTGCCACCAGCAGGACAGGGGTTGATGAAAAACTGTTTTTT. Translated: CATSRTGVDEKLFF.

The chain links TRBV5-1 to TRBJ1-3; 7 bases are shared with TRBD1. The CDR3 is 15 residues long. V lost 4 bases, J lost 9 bases, and 13 bases stayed unmatched. The germline gives CDR1 SGHRS, CDR2 YFSETQ. The CDR3 DNA follows: TGCGCCAGCAGCCCTCGTGGGGACAGTAAGGTCACCATATATTTT. Translated: CASSPRGDSKVTIYF.

Comment on this clone: Additional DNA sequences in this sample encode the identical CDR3. V is TRBV5-4 and J is TRBJ2-5; TRBD1 is a possible D gene (5 bases). The CDR3 has 14 residues. Per germline, CDR1 SGHNT and CDR2 YYREEE (reference sequence). Trimming pared 3 bases from V and 2 bases from J, leaving 11 bases between. Here the CDR3 DNA reads TGTGCCAGCAGCTCCACAGGTGGTCAAGAGACCCAGTACTTC. Translated: CASSSTGGQETQYF.

The chain has TRBV4-1 and TRBJ1-1; D unresolved. The CDR3 is made up of 14 amino acids. The germline V gene has CDR1 MGHRA and CDR2 YSYEKL. Trimming removed 4 bases from V and 6 bases from J, with 15 bases in between. CDR3 protein: CASSPILGRAEAFF. CDR3 DNA: TGCGCCAGCAGCCCCATCTTGGGGAGGGCTGAAGCTTTCTTT.

The chain employs TRBV2 and TRBJ2-5, with TRBD2 matching over 9 bases. The CDR3 has 15 residues. Germline V CDR1 and CDR2: SNHLY, FYNNEI. The V segment lost 4 bases and the J segment 2 bases; nucleotides outside the gene matches: 5. The CDR3 nucleotides read TGTGCCAGCAGTGCCGGTAGCGGGAGACAAGAGACCCAGTACTTC. Encoded protein: CASSAGSGRQETQYF.

The CDR3 protein is CASRPGSSGGLGTQYF. DNA of the CDR3: TGTGCCAGCAGGCCAGGGTCTAGCGGGGGGCTGGGGACCCAGTACTTC. The genes are TRBV2 and TRBJ2-5; TRBD2 matches 11 bases. The CDR3 totals 16 residues. V trimming: 6 bases; J trimming: 7 bases; junction bases outside the gene matches: 13. In germline, CDR1 is SNHLY, CDR2 FYNNEI.

This clone came up once. In nucleotides, the CDR3 is TGTGCCAGCAGCTTAGCGCCGGAGACCTGGGACAGAGGAGATACGCAGTATTTT. It encodes CASSLAPETWDRGDTQYF. The V gene is TRBV7-6, the J gene TRBJ2-3; 7 bases agree with TRBD1. This CDR3 comprises 18 residues. The germline V gene has CDR1 SGHVS and CDR2 FNYEAQ. V trimming: 0 bases; J trimming: 5 bases; junction bases outside the gene matches: 14.

V usage is TRBV4-2 and J usage is TRBJ2-1; 7 bases fit TRBD2. Germline lookup yields CDR1 LGHNA and CDR2 YNFKEQ. There are 16 residues in the CDR3. J lost 6 bases, V lost 2 bases, and 10 bases had no gene match. The CDR3 sequence is CASSQQQHQRGNEQFF. The CDR3 nucleotides are TGTGCCAGCAGCCAACAGCAGCACCAGCGGGGCAATGAGCAGTTCTTC.

The V call is TRBV27, the J call TRBJ2-1; 8 bases are a match to TRBD2. Germline loops: CDR1 MNHEY, CDR2 SMNVEV (reference sequence). V shed 3 bases and J 8 bases; nucleotides not matched to a gene: 12. The CDR3 totals 16 residues. CDR3 residues: CASSFEWGLGGDEQFF. The CDR3 bases are TGTGCCAGCAGTTTTGAGTGGGGGCTCGGGGGGGATGAGCAGTTCTTC.

The chain recombines TRBV7-9 with TRBJ1-2; D is unresolved. The length of the CDR3 is 13 residues. CDR1 is SEHNR and CDR2 is FQNEAQ in the germline V gene (reference sequence). Between the trimmed V and J ends, which lost 3 bases and 8 bases, there was a span of 13 bases. CDR3 DNA: TGTGCCAGCAGCTTCATTGGAACGGAGGGCTACACCTTC. Residues: CASSFIGTEGYTF.

The chain joins TRBV27 to TRBJ1-2, with 8 bases that match TRBD1. Germline V CDR1 and CDR2: MNHEY, SMNVEV (reference sequence). J lost 4 bases, V lost 3 bases, and 4 bases had no gene match. This CDR3 is built from 14 residues. The CDR3 region is CASSLQGAPYGYTF. CDR3 in DNA: TGTGCCAGCAGTTTGCAGGGGGCCCCCTATGGCTACACCTTC.

In this sample, this clone turned up a few times. This rearrangement joins TRBV7-2 to TRBJ2-3; 10 bases line up with TRBD2. CDR3 size: 16 residues. Germline V gene data show CDR1 as SGHTA and CDR2 as FQGNSA. The junction had 3 bases not matched to a gene; V was cut back by 3 bases and J by 0 bases. The CDR3 DNA follows: TGTGCCAGCAGCTTTATAGCGGGAGGAAGCACAGATACGCAGTATTTT. Protein: CASSFIAGGSTDTQYF.

V and J are TRBV2 and TRBJ1-5, with D perhaps matching TRBD1 (5 bases). Trimming took off 9 bases at V and 4 bases at J, with 19 bases between the two ends. The germline CDR1 and CDR2 sequences are SNHLY and FYNNEI. The CDR3 is made up of 15 amino acids. The CDR3 loop is CASCYIPRGNQPQHF. CDR3 in DNA: TGTGCCAGTTGTTACATTCCGCGGGGGAATCAGCCCCAGCATTTT.